Listed here are 24 T cell receptor beta chains from one sample, sequenced in a study of T-cell memory formation after mild COVID-19. TCRdb ran MiXCR on the 5' RACE reads and lists one entry per CDR3 protein. This sample has hundreds of thousands of distinct CDR3 sequences, with over 15% found just once. The specimen sequenced was PBMCs or a T cell subset sorted from them (not recorded which). Receptor source: an adult woman who had mild COVID-19 (a few samples of this study predate the infection). Cell type and time point are not known.

The chain links TRBV10-3 to TRBJ1-1, with D possibly being TRBD1 (6 bases). This CDR3 contains 15 residues. The germline V gene encodes CDR1 ENHRY and CDR2 SYGVKD. The V end lost 3 bases, the J end lost 4 bases, and 15 bases lay between the germline ends. The CDR3 DNA reads TGTGCCATCAGTGACTTGGGTCAGGGGAGCACTGAAGCTTTCTTT. As protein: CAISDLGQGSTEAFF.

This clonotype was observed a few times. The V gene is TRBV20-1, the J gene TRBJ2-3; 9 nucleotides agree with TRBD2. Per the germline V gene, CDR1 is DFQATT and CDR2 is SNEGSKA (reference sequence). The V segment lost 3 bases and the J segment 4 bases; nucleotides outside the gene matches: 2. The CDR3 runs to 13 residues. The CDR3 sequence is CSASSGGSDTQYF. CDR3 DNA sequence: TGCAGTGCTAGTAGCGGGGGCTCAGATACGCAGTATTTT.

This clonotype appeared a few times. The chain uses TRBV3-1 and TRBJ2-1; 7 bases fit TRBD2. CDR3 length equals 12 residues. The J segment lost 13 bases and the V segment lost 3 bases, leaving 6 bases of the junction unmatched. From germline, CDR1 is LGHDT and CDR2 YNNKEL (reference sequence). The CDR3 region is CASSQSPGLQFF. The CDR3 DNA sequence: TGTGCCAGCAGCCAGTCACCGGGACTACAGTTCTTC.

This clonotype has a handful of counts. V and J are TRBV30 and TRBJ2-7, with 7 bases fitting TRBD2. The CDR3 consists of 14 residues. The V segment lost 1 base and the J segment 6 bases; nucleotides outside the gene matches: 9. CDR1 and CDR2 (germline): GTSNPN, SVGIG (reference sequence). The CDR3 sequence is CAWSAGLGRGEQYF. DNA for the CDR3: TGTGCCTGGAGTGCTGGACTAGGCCGGGGCGAGCAGTACTTC.

V gene TRBV7-9 combines with J gene TRBJ2-5, with D possibly matching TRBD2 (6 bases). V gave up 4 bases and J gave up 2 bases, with 17 bases separating them. Germline V lookup: CDR1 SEHNR, CDR2 FQNEAQ (reference sequence). CDR3 length equals 16 residues. The chain's CDR3 is CASSWEPGTLQETQYF. The CDR3 DNA reads as TGTGCCAGCAGCTGGGAACCCGGGACTTTACAAGAGACCCAGTACTTC.

The rearrangement joins TRBV6-5 to TRBJ1-1; TRBD1 matches 7 bases. The junction had 2 bases not matched to a gene; V was cut back by 0 bases and J by 1 base. This CDR3 region has 15 residues. Germline V gene data show CDR1 as MNHEY and CDR2 as SVGAGI. As DNA, the CDR3 is TGTGCCAGCAGTTACTCGGCAGGGGGGAACACTGAAGCTTTCTTT. Translating it yields CASSYSAGGNTEAFF.

This chain links TRBV5-1 with TRBJ2-3; TRBD1 aligns across 7 bases. CDR3 length: 16 amino acids. V shed 7 bases and J 7 bases; nucleotides not matched to a gene: 18. CDR1 is SGHRS and CDR2 is YFSETQ in the germline V gene. The CDR3, as DNA: TGCGCCAGCCGATCCGCGACAGGGAAAGGGGCCCATACGCAGTATTTT. Encoded protein: CASRSATGKGAHTQYF. The complete variable domain, with remaining parts taken from reference TRBV5-1 and TRBJ2-3, reads KAGVTQTPRYLIKTRGQQVTLSCSPISGHRSVSWYQQTPGQGLQFLFEYFSETQRNKGNFPGRFSGRQFSNSRSEMNVSTLELGDSALYLCASRSATGKGAHTQYFGPGTRLTVL.

This clonotype was seen more than once but under ten times. The J gene is TRBJ1-1, the V gene TRBV29-1; unclear D gene. CDR3 length: 11 residues. Germline loops: CDR1 SQVTM, CDR2 ANQGSEA. Trimming removed 4 bases from V and 11 bases from J, with 14 bases in between. CDR3 DNA sequence: TGCAGCGTTGTTGTGTCAAGGGTGGCTTTCTTT. Its protein is CSVVVSRVAFF.

V gene TRBV12-3 or TRBV12-4 combines with J gene TRBJ2-2, with no clear D. Trimming cost V 3 bases and J 2 bases, with 7 bases left between them. The CDR3 runs to 14 residues. CDR3: CASSFPVNTGELFF. CDR3 bases: TGTGCCAGCAGTTTCCCAGTAAACACCGGGGAGCTGTTTTTT.

The CDR3 here is CASSYRGTSFRETQYF. CDR3 sequence (DNA): TGTGCCAGCAGTTACCGCGGGACTAGTTTTCGAGAGACCCAGTACTTC. The chain couples TRBV12-3 or TRBV12-4 to TRBJ2-5, with 8 bases that match TRBD2. The V segment lost 4 bases and the J segment 4 bases; nucleotides outside the gene matches: 11. CDR3 length: 16 residues.

This clonotype turned up a few times. The J gene is TRBJ2-7, the V gene TRBV7-2; D gene unclear. This CDR3 has 12 amino acids. Per the germline V gene, CDR1 is SGHTA and CDR2 is FQGNSA. V shed 5 bases and J shed 4 bases, with 9 bases lying between them. DNA of the CDR3: TGTGCCAGCAGCGAATACCTGTACGAGCAGTACTTC. Translation: CASSEYLYEQYF.

This clonotype appeared once. The chain links TRBV27 to TRBJ2-2, with TRBD1 matching over 7 bases. The V gene end was trimmed by 10 bases and the J gene end by 6 bases; junction bases not matched to a gene: 8. Per the germline V gene, CDR1 is MNHEY and CDR2 is SMNVEV (reference sequence). The CDR3 is 13 residues long. The CDR3 loop reads CATRHRGAGELFF. In DNA, the CDR3 is TGTGCCACAAGACACAGGGGAGCCGGGGAGCTGTTTTTT.

This clonotype was recorded a few times. The J gene is TRBJ2-1, the V gene TRBV6-4, with no clear D. The ends were cut back, 4 bases at V and 0 bases at J, with 13 bases in the middle. This CDR3 comprises 16 residues. Germline V gene data show CDR1 as MRHNA and CDR2 as SNTAGT. The CDR3 region is CASSGAARSSYNEQFF. In nucleotides, the CDR3 is TGTGCCAGCAGTGGGGCAGCCAGGAGCTCCTACAATGAGCAGTTCTTC.

The chain joins TRBV12-3 or TRBV12-4 to TRBJ2-4, with a tentative D call TRBD2 (6 bases). V dropped 6 bases and J dropped 1 base, with 19 bases sitting between them. The CDR3 consists of 17 residues. Written as DNA, the CDR3 is TGTGCCAGCAGCCTCCTATTGGGGGGTCCCGCCAAAAACATTCAGTACTTC. Residues: CASSLLLGGPAKNIQYF.

V is TRBV20-1 and J is TRBJ2-1; D is unresolved. Between the trimmed V and J ends, which lost 1 base and 7 bases, there was a span of 11 bases. The germline CDR1 and CDR2 sequences are DFQATT and SNEGSKA (reference sequence). This CDR3 has 13 residues. The CDR3 nucleotides are TGCAGTGCTAGAGTTAGTATTGGGAATGAGCAGTTCTTC. This gives the protein CSARVSIGNEQFF.

The gene calls are TRBV12-3 or TRBV12-4 and TRBJ1-2, with TRBD1 identical over 7 bases. The trim removed 6 bases at V and 2 bases at J, leaving 6 bases unmatched. This CDR3 contains 14 residues. CDR3 in DNA: TGTGCCAGCAGGCCACAGGGGCTGAACTATGGCTACACCTTC. Its translation: CASRPQGLNYGYTF.

The DNA for the CDR3 is TGCGCCAGCAGCCAAGATAGGACAGCCTCTGGAAACACCATATATTTT. This codes for CASSQDRTASGNTIYF. The chain uses TRBV4-3 and TRBJ1-3; possibly TRBD1 for D (6 bases). Per the germline V gene, CDR1 is LGHNA and CDR2 is YSLEER. The CDR3 has 16 residues. The germline V and J ends were trimmed by 0 bases and 0 bases, with 9 bases remaining between them.

The genes are TRBV7-8 and TRBJ2-1, with D maybe TRBD2 (7 bases). Germline V gene data show CDR1 as SGHVS and CDR2 as FQNEAQ. V was cut by 5 bases and J by 7 bases, with 18 bases left in between. This CDR3 comprises 15 residues. CDR3 sequence: CASSQGRELVNEQFF. The CDR3 bases are TGTGCCAGCAGCCAGGGGCGGGAGCTCGTAAATGAGCAGTTCTTC.

The sample holds many counts of this clonotype. This chain uses TRBV3-1 with TRBJ2-5; D call uncertain. Germline lookup yields CDR1 LGHDT and CDR2 YNNKEL (reference sequence). CDR3 length equals 12 residues. With 1 base removed from V and 5 bases from J, the gap between germline ends came to 5 bases. The DNA of the CDR3 is TGTGCCAGCAGCCAAGGGTCTGAGACCCAGTACTTC. This gives the protein CASSQGSETQYF.

The V call is TRBV2, the J call TRBJ2-7; D is possibly TRBD1 or TRBD2 (5 bases each). The CDR3 spans 14 residues. V lost 6 bases to trimming and J lost 1 base, with 13 bases between them. CDR1 SNHLY and CDR2 FYNNEI come from the germline V gene. The DNA of the CDR3 is TGTGCCAGCAGCCTGGGGGAAGGGTCCTACGAGCAGTACTTC. Its translation is CASSLGEGSYEQYF.

J is TRBJ1-6 and V is TRBV7-9; D gene uncertain. Trimming cost V 6 bases and J 14 bases, with 23 bases left between them. The CDR3 spans 15 residues. CDR1 is SEHNR and CDR2 is FQNEAQ in the germline V gene (reference sequence). The CDR3 loop reads CASSKAGSRLETLHF. The CDR3 DNA reads as TGTGCCAGCAGTAAAGCGGGGTCGAGATTGGAGACCCTCCACTTT.

The V gene is TRBV21-1, the J gene TRBJ2-7; the table's D call, TRBD1, has no DNA check behind it. TRBV21-1 is noted as a pseudogene. The CDR3 is 15 amino acids. For the CDR3, the DNA is TGTGCCAGCAGCAATCTCAGGGTATCGATCTACGAGCAGTACTTC. Its translation: CASSNLRVSIYEQYF.

This sequence joins TRBV28 and TRBJ2-1, with 7 bases aligning to TRBD2. CDR1 MDHEN and CDR2 SYDVKM come from the germline V gene. The CDR3 totals 15 residues. Unmatched junction bases numbered 6, after V lost 7 bases and J lost 0 bases. CDR3 nucleotides: TGTGCCAGCATCGGGGGGAGGGCCTCCTACAATGAGCAGTTCTTC. This sequence encodes CASIGGRASYNEQFF.

The CDR3 reads CASSLARRNFLTNSGSGGNEQFF. The CDR3 DNA is TGTGCCAGCTCATTGGCCCGACGGAATTTTCTCACTAATAGCGGGAGTGGGGGCAATGAGCAGTTCTTC. The chain couples TRBV18 to TRBJ2-1; 9 bases align to TRBD2. The CDR3 is 23 amino acids. Trimming at V came to 5 bases and at J to 6 bases, leaving 32 bases not matched to a gene. CDR1 is KGHSH, CDR2 LQKENI, per germline.